The clone carrying this T cell receptor beta chain came up once. These data belong to a study of blood T cell repertoires in COVID-19. Only in-frame clones appear in the TCRdb table, and some are missing; sequencing was by immunoSEQ multiplex PCR. The data show some 100,000 clones, roughly 90% seen once. The CDR3 covers 15 residues. V dropped 3 bases and J dropped 9; count of bases not matched to a gene: 11. Germline assignment: CDR1 SGHTA and CDR2 FQGTGA. The receptor was isolated from a human donor with active COVID-19. The donor label of this sample is uncertain. The sample taken for sequencing was peripheral blood. The chain links TRBV7-3 to TRBJ2-1; 7 nucleotides align to TRBD2. CDR3 protein: CASSLNSGRLGEQFF. Written as DNA, the CDR3 is TGTGCCAGCAGCTTGAATAGCGGGCGCTTGGGTGAGCAGTTCTTC. The whole variable domain, filled in from reference TRBV7-3 and TRBJ2-1, reads GAGVSQTPSNKVTEKGKYVELRCDPISGHTALYWYRQSLGQGPEFLIYFQGTGAADDSGLPNDRFFAVRPEGSVSTLKIQRTERGDSAVYLCASSLNSGRLGEQFFGPGTRLTVL.